Listed below are T cell receptor beta chains from one sample, sequenced in a study of cytomegalovirus exposure and HLA in healthy donors. Clones were read by immunoSEQ multiplex PCR, and TCRdb kept only the in-frame ones, dropping some. The sample includes over 200,000 clones, almost 80% seen only once; the top ten take less than 4.5%. Input material: PBMCs. The receptors were sampled from a male donor in good health and CMV-seronegative. Each CDR3 is given with its conserved first and last residue. D genes are given only for firm matches. Clone size appears in some rows only: once, few, many, or a class for an expanded clone.

size,D,J,V,DNA,CDR3
-,-,TRBJ2-7,TRBV19,TGTGCCAGTAGTATAGAGGGTACTAGGGACGAGCAGTACTTC,CASSIEGTRDEQYF
once,TRBD1,TRBJ1-1,TRBV19,TGTGCCAGTACACCTTGGGACAGGGCAGGGACTGAAGCTTTCTTT,CASTPWDRAGTEAFF
-,TRBD2,TRBJ2-6,TRBV15,TGTGCCACCAGCCTCCTAGCGGGAGGGGTTTCTGGGGCCAACGTCCTGACTTTC,CATSLLAGGVSGANVLTF
-,-,TRBJ2-5,TRBV5-1,TGCGCCAGCAGCTGGGGCACAGGGAGACAAGAGACCCAGTACTTC,CASSWGTGRQETQYF
once,-,TRBJ1-5,TRBV19,TGTGCCAGTAGTATATTAGGGACAATTAGCAATCAGCCCCAGCATTTT,CASSILGTISNQPQHF
-,-,TRBJ1-3,TRBV7-9,TGTGCCAGCAGCCCGGTGGTTTCTGGAAACACCATATATTTT,CASSPVVSGNTIYF
-,-,TRBJ2-7,TRBV29-1,TGCAGCGTTGTATCCGAGGTCCTTGGTAACGATCGGCAGTACTTC,CSVVSEVLGNDRQYF
-,-,TRBJ2-6,TRBV27,TGTGCCAGCAGCCCGGGGGTCAGCTCTGGGGCCAACGTCCTGACTTTC,CASSPGVSSGANVLTF
once,TRBD1,TRBJ2-2,TRBV2,TGTGCCAGCAGTGGACAGGGTATGGGGGAGCTGTTTTTT,CASSGQGMGELFF
-,-,TRBJ1-2,TRBV7-9,TGTGCCAGCAGCTTAGCGCCCGGGGACTATGGCTACACCTTC,CASSLAPGDYGYTF
-,-,TRBJ2-3,TRBV29-1,TGCAGCGTTGCTACAGGAGTCCCTAGCACAGATACGCAGTATTTT,CSVATGVPSTDTQYF
-,TRBD2,TRBJ2-1,TRBV29-1,TGCAGCGTGACTAGCGGGAGGGCCGATGAGCAGTTCTTC,CSVTSGRADEQFF
-,-,TRBJ1-5,TRBV7-9,TGTTCCAGCAGCCGAAGCGGGAGCTATAATCAGCCCCAGCATTTT,CSSSRSGSYNQPQHF
-,-,TRBJ1-1,TRBV15,TGTGCCTTGGGGAGGGGCCGAACGGGGACTGAAGCTTTCTTT,CALGRGRTGTEAFF
few,-,TRBJ2-7,TRBV27,TGTGCCAGCAGCCAGCGGTTGAGGGACGAGCAGTACTTC,CASSQRLRDEQYF
few,-,TRBJ1-5,TRBV6-6,TGTGCCAGCAGCCAGGGTAATCAGCCCCAGCATTTT,CASSQGNQPQHF
-,TRBD1,TRBJ1-1,TRBV10-2,TGCGCCAGCAGTGAAGGGGGCCTGACGAGGACTGAAGCTTTCTTT,CASSEGGLTRTEAFF
few,TRBD2,TRBJ2-7,TRBV7-3,TGTGCCAGCAGCTTAACGTGGACTAGCGGGAGTACTATCTACGAGCAGTACTTC,CASSLTWTSGSTIYEQYF
-,TRBD2,TRBJ2-1,TRBV5-4,TGTGCCAGCAGCTTGGCTAGCGGAGTACACTACAATGAGCAGTTCTTC,CASSLASGVHYNEQFF
-,TRBD1,TRBJ2-5,TRBV23-1,TGCGCCAGCAGTGAGGGGCGGACAGGGTGGGGACCAGCCAAAGAGACCCAGTACTTC,CASSEGRTGWGPAKETQYF
-,-,TRBJ2-5,TRBV4-1,TGCGCCAGCAGCCAAGATTCGGCAGGGGTTGAGACCCAGTACTTC,CASSQDSAGVETQYF
-,-,TRBJ2-2,TRBV7-3,TGTGCCAGCAGCCCCTTGGCAGGCGGGGAGCTGTTTTTT,CASSPLAGGELFF
once,TRBD1,TRBJ2-2,TRBV18,TGTGCCAGCTCTCTGACAGGGCCCGGGGAGCTGTTTTTT,CASSLTGPGELFF
-,-,TRBJ2-5,TRBV5-1,TGCGCCAGCAGACCGGGACTTAATAAAGAGACCCAGTACTTC,CASRPGLNKETQYF
-,TRBD1,TRBJ2-3,TRBV11-2,TGTGCCAGCAGCTTCGACAGGGGGCCAGATACGCAGTATTTT,CASSFDRGPDTQYF
-,-,TRBJ1-1,TRBV5-6,TGTGCCAGCAGCTGGGGAACAGGGACTGAAGCTTTCTTT,CASSWGTGTEAFF
-,TRBD1,TRBJ2-7,TRBV19,TGTGCCAGTAGTTCAACAGCCGGGACAGCCTCCTACGAGCAGTACTTC,CASSSTAGTASYEQYF
few,-,TRBJ2-3,TRBV21-1,TGCGGGTTGGATGAGGATACGCAGTATTTT,CGLDEDTQYF
-,TRBD1,TRBJ2-5,TRBV18,TGTGCCAGCTCACCACGCCCGGGACAGCCGTACCAAGAGACCCAGTACTTC,CASSPRPGQPYQETQYF
-,TRBD2,TRBJ2-7,TRBV2,TGTGCCAGCAGTGGGGGGGGAGGGCAGCACGAGCAGTACTTC,CASSGGGGQHEQYF
-,-,TRBJ1-4,TRBV5-1,TGCGCCAGCAGCAAAGCCCCGGGGGAAAAACTGTTTTTT,CASSKAPGEKLFF
few,TRBD1,TRBJ2-7,TRBV11-2,TGTGCCAGCAGCTCGGGACAGTACTACGAGCAGTACTTC,CASSSGQYYEQYF
-,TRBD1,TRBJ1-5,TRBV18,TGTGCCAGCTCACCGGGACAGGGAAATTATCAGCCCCAGCATTTT,CASSPGQGNYQPQHF
-,-,TRBJ2-1,TRBV7-3,TGTGCCAGCAGCTCACGACTCGGAGGGAATGAGCAGTTCTTC,CASSSRLGGNEQFF
-,-,TRBJ2-7,TRBV5-5,TGTGCCAGCAGCTTGACTAGCACCGGAGTCGAGCAGTACTTC,CASSLTSTGVEQYF
-,TRBD2,TRBJ2-3,TRBV30,TGTGCCTGGAGCCACCCGGGACTAGCGGGAGATAGGGATACGCAGTATTTT,CAWSHPGLAGDRDTQYF
few,-,TRBJ2-2,TRBV11-3,TGTGCCAGCAGCTTACGCTACGGGGAGCTGTTTTTT,CASSLRYGELFF
-,TRBD1,TRBJ2-1,TRBV25-1,TGTGCCAGCAGACAGGGGGCAGGCAATGAGCAGTTCTTC,CASRQGAGNEQFF
-,-,TRBJ2-1,TRBV9,TGTGCCAGCGGCCAAAGTGGGGGCCCGATCACCTACAATGAGCAGTTCTTC,CASGQSGGPITYNEQFF
-,-,TRBJ1-4,TRBV5-1,TGCGCCAGCAGCTTGGGCAACACAGTTAATGAAAAACTGTTTTTT,CASSLGNTVNEKLFF
once,TRBD1,TRBJ2-3,TRBV27,TGTGCCAGCAGCTCAGGGGGCGCGAGCACAGATACGCAGTATTTT,CASSSGGASTDTQYF